Sequencing of this TCR beta chain was carried out in a study of cytomegalovirus exposure and HLA in healthy donors (dated by TCRdb to 2016 to 2017). As for the study more broadly: An earlier analysis of approximately 550 of the donors reported 250 to 300 Gb of sequence data and 117 million unique TCR beta sequences from roughly 200 million T cells. HLA typing covered class I and class II loci at four-digit resolution. In addition to the first cohort of 500 to 850 subjects, a separate validation cohort of approximately 130 different subjects was used. Across approximately 400 genotyped donors of the cohort, an average of 235,054 unique TCR beta nucleotide sequences per donor were sequenced, and roughly a sixth of those sequences were non-productive. The study aimed to test whether signatures of past pathogen exposure could be identified by cataloging public T cell receptors. The study used immunosequencing to profile the T cell repertoires of approximately 640 subjects and linked those repertoires to cytomegalovirus serostatus. Rather than drawing on any new phenotypic data, the later analysis identified candidate immune exposures from TCR beta sequences and the way those sequences occurred across donors. A handful of DR-DQ haplotypes were handled as single units for association and clustering because linkage in the cohort was strong. An earlier analysis of 587 of the donors applied high-throughput TCR beta sequencing to assess whether each TCR beta V gene segment acted as functional or pseudogenic. The study combined high-throughput TCR immunosequencing, statistical association of individual TCRs with disease status, and machine learning to predict cytomegalovirus infection status. An early release that covered some 630 HLA-typed donors contained approximately 290 gigabases of sequencing data and tens of millions of unique TCR sequences. All discovery cohort repertoires had been generated using a single sequencing platform. In a later genetic analysis, genome-wide SNP genotypes for about 65% of the 666 donors were used, and that subset was treated as a discovery cohort. Alongside the repertoire data, information on donor age, sex, ethnicity and CMV serostatus was compiled. A later analysis re-examined previously published TCR beta repertoires from just over 650 donors and added high-resolution HLA genotyping to investigate patterns of TCR occurrence. The number of donors typed differed by locus, with 629-630 for A, B, C, DRB1 and DQB1, roughly 520 for DQA1, under 610 for DPA1, and around 450 for DPB1. Among the roughly 400 genotyped donors, approximately 77% belonged to the genetic ancestry cluster associated with self-reported Caucasian donors. General findings and caveats noted by the study authors: A later analysis found that most CMV-associated TCR beta chains appeared HLA-restricted, with HLA associations seemingly driven largely by CMV exposure. A further reported finding was that TCR beta sequences accurately predicted the HLA-A and HLA-B alleles for most subjects in the first cohort. Presence/absence analyses assumed roughly uniform sequencing depth across donors, an assumption that may not hold. Correlated functional status among segregating V segments might be attributable to linkage disequilibrium, but an unknown experimental factor could not be ruled out. Assigning TCR associations to individual alleles was difficult when HLA alleles, especially DR and DQ, strongly co-occurred. In a later genetic analysis, a missense DCLRE1C variant was associated with V-gene and J-gene trimming of TCR beta chains, and the association was replicated in an independent cohort. Compared with equally common non-associated chains, HLA-associated TCR beta chains in a later analysis were more clonally expanded and had lower generation probabilities. At a false discovery rate of 0.05, a later analysis linked 16,951 TCR beta sequences to specific HLA alleles. The classifier was reported to diagnose cytomegalovirus status with high specificity and sensitivity in both the original and validation cohorts. CMV serostatus was the only immune exposure information available for the cohort. In a later analysis, the rate of TCR association differed among HLA loci, with DRB1 alleles having the most associated TCRs and HLA-C alleles having the fewest. A total of 164 TCR beta chains were listed by the study as associated with cytomegalovirus. Broadly in line with IMGT annotations, most TCR beta V segments showed up in productive rearrangements about 87% or about 30% of the time in an earlier analysis of around 600 of the donors. It was suggested by the authors that the approach could potentially be generalized to other disease states and immunological phenotypes. Compared with the roughly 720-donor mean, donors in an Asian-associated ancestry cluster had fewer N-insertions in productive TCRs, according to a later genetic analysis. Most TCR sequences were observed very rarely across donors, whereas some public TCRs were present in many individuals. Some IMGT-functional V segments, including TRBV6-2 and TRBV6-3, could not be distinguished by the 87-base-pair reads and were therefore excluded. The sequencing pipeline was judged likely to have produced a cluster of highly shared sequence variants as a technical artifact. About 17 rarely observed V segments, including chromosome 9 orphons, were excluded from the earlier analysis of 550 to 700 of the donors because counts were too low. The cohort was sequenced for TCR beta chains only, and without alpha or paired-chain data the features that could be detected were limited. Because some donors lacked HLA typing at each locus, the association tests relied only on the typed subset. According to a later analysis, parvovirus B19, influenza, CMV and Epstein-Barr virus appeared linked to several top co-occurrence clusters. A few of the identified cytomegalovirus-associated TCR beta chains were confirmed in vitro to be specific for cytomegalovirus antigens.

The cohort consisted of 600 to 750 healthy bone marrow donors. All cohort members were sampled while nominally healthy, although unrecorded immune exposures were likely present. The donor tested CMV seropositive, placing the donor among the approximately 290 seropositive members of the cohort. A peripheral blood sample was collected from each donor, and TCR beta sequencing was performed on peripheral blood mononuclear cells. Genomic DNA extraction from the blood cell samples was performed with the Qiagen DNeasy Blood Extraction Kit. CDR1 and CDR2 are drawn from the germline V gene: SGHRS, YFSETQ. From V the trimming removes 4 bases and from J it removes 7 bases, while the gene matches leave 14 bases of the junction unaccounted for. The CDR3, from cysteine to phenylalanine, totals 15 residues. CDR3 DNA is the only sequence kept; it has 45 bases, read in frame from the first base. On this clone itself: Its antigen remains undetermined. Base qualities are not at hand, and no much larger clone is one base apart.

The library was built by means of the immunoSEQ multiplex PCR assay. For the multiplex PCR, a mixture combining 60 forward primers for TCR Vbeta segments and 13 reverse primers for TCR Jbeta segments was used. The CDR3 region of rearranged TCR beta genes was amplified from genomic DNA with a multiplex PCR assay. Amplified TCR beta libraries were sequenced as 87-base-pair reads on the Illumina HiSeq System. On the study's bioinformatics: A later analysis tallied around 82 million unique TCR beta chains across the 700 or so repertoires, and about 10 million of those chains were shared by two or more donors. Raw reads were error-corrected and collapsed into unique sequences with a nearest-neighbor algorithm that merged closely related sequences to remove PCR and sequencing errors. CDR3 sequences were aligned to IMGT reference sequences to assign V, D and J gene segments. For a sequence to be retained, a match of at least six nucleotides to both a V gene segment and a J gene segment was required. Rearrangements were called productive when the CDR3 lacked stop codons and stayed in frame with V and J; all others were non-productive. CDR3 was defined by IMGT convention, running from the second conserved V-encoded cysteine to the conserved J-encoded phenylalanine. The earlier analysis of a few hundred of the donors excluded sequences that lacked an unambiguous match to a single V gene segment. In an earlier analysis of 587 of the donors, V segments were called functional above 56.7% productive rearrangements and were called segregating when the between-donor standard deviation exceeded 5%. A statistical classification framework was developed to diagnose cytomegalovirus status using the catalog of TCR beta chain sequences. In a later analysis, V and J genes were assigned by comparing TCR nucleotide sequences against IMGT/GENE-DB human TR gene sequences. The TCRdist pipeline was used in a later analysis to assign CDR3 sequences and most-parsimonious VDJ recombination scenarios. In a later analysis, each TCR beta chain was defined by its CDR3 amino acid sequence together with its V-gene family, and reads without a unique V-gene family were excluded. A later analysis removed 592 highly shared, low-generation-probability nucleotide sequences to deal with suspected cross-contamination and a sequencing artifact. For each public chain, a later analysis derived a clonal expansion index from normalized ranks of inferred template counts within each repertoire. A later analysis computed generation probabilities with a VDJ recombination model fitted to out-of-frame rearrangements, and checked the results against IGoR. Hypergeometric tests were used in a later analysis to score TCR-TCR, TCR-HLA and TCR-CMV co-occurrence, with a repertoire-size bias correction applied to the TCR pairs. A later analysis estimated false discovery rates by permuting HLA or CMV assignments 20 times. In a later analysis, co-occurring TCRs were grouped with DBSCAN, and TCRdist sequence similarity was added when clustering was performed within HLA-allele-positive subsets. For co-occurrence clustering, repertoires with fewer than 30,000 or more than 120,000 public chains were excluded, along with five repertoires with anomalous nucleotide sharing. Sourced from immuneACCESS, this table was stored by TCRdb with only in-frame sequences that have V and J called. A share of the clones is absent; for the studies checked, an unresolved V gene accounts for under half, and the remainder has no known explanation. The V and J calls and clone size are taken from that table; D and trimming were inferred from the DNA. The sample records 45,000 to 65,000 clones, about 70% of which are singletons. The top ten constitute roughly 22% of the sample.

This receptor chain uses TRBV5-1 and TRBJ2-7, and 7 bases in between align with TRBD2. The receptor's source is a woman between 50 and 59 years old in good health and CMV-seropositive. The sample consisted of PBMCs. The nucleotide sequence is given as TGCGCCAGCAGCCGTAGCGGGTCCTCCCCCGGGGAGCAGTACTTC. This is translated as CASSRSGSSPGEQYF.